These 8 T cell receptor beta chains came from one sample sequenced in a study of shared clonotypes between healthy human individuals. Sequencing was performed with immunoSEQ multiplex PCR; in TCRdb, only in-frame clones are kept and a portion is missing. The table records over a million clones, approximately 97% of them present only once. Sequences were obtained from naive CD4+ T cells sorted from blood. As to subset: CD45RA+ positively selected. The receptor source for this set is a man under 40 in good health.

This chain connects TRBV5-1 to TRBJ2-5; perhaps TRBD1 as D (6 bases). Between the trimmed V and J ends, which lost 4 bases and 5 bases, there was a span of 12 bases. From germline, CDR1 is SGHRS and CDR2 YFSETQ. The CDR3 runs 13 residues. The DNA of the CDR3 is TGCGCCAGCAGCATACAGGGTCGGGAGACCCAGTACTTC. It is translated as CASSIQGRETQYF.

The CDR3, as DNA: TGTGCCAGCAGCTTAGGGTTAAGGACAGGGGGCGACTATGGCTACACCTTC. It encodes CASSLGLRTGGDYGYTF. The chain employs TRBV7-9 and TRBJ1-2; 11 nucleotides agree with TRBD1. The CDR3 consists of 17 residues. V shed 1 base and J 3 bases; nucleotides not matched to a gene: 7. In germline, CDR1 is SEHNR, CDR2 FQNEAQ (reference sequence).

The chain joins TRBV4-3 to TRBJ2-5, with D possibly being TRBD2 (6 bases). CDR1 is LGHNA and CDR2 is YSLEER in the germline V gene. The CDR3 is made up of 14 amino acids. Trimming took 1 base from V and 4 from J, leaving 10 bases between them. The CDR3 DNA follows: TGCGCCAGCAGCCAAGTTTTCGGGGGAGAGACCCAGTACTTC. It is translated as CASSQVFGGETQYF.

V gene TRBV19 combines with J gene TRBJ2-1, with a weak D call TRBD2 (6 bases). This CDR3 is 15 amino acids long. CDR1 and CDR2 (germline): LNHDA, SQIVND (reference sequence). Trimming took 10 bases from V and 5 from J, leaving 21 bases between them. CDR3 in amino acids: CATSVVGRPHNEQFF. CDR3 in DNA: TGTGCCACCTCTGTCGTCGGGAGACCCCACAATGAGCAGTTCTTC. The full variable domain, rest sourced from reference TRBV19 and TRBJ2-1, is DGGITQSPKYLFRKEGQNVTLSCEQNLNHDAMYWYRQDPGQGLRLIYYSQIVNDFQKGDIAEGYSVSREKKESFPLTVTSAQKNPTAFYLCATSVVGRPHNEQFFGPGTRLTVL.

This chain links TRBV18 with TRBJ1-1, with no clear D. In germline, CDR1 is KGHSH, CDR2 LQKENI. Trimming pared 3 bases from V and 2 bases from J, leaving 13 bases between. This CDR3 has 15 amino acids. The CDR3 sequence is CASSPLSSHNTEAFF. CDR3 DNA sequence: TGTGCCAGCTCACCCCTCTCCAGTCATAACACTGAAGCTTTCTTT.

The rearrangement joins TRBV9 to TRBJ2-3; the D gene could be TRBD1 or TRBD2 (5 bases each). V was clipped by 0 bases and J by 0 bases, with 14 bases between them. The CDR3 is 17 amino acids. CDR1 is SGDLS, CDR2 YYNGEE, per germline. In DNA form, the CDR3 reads TGTGCCAGCAGCGTAGACGGACGAGGGGCAAGCACAGATACGCAGTATTTT. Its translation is CASSVDGRGASTDTQYF.

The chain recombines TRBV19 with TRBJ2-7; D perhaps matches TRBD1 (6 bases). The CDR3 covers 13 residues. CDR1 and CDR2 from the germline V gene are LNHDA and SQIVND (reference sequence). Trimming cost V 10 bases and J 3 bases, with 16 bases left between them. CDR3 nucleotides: TGTGCCACCAGGGGCCCTCCTGTCTACGAGCAGTACTTC. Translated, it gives CATRGPPVYEQYF.

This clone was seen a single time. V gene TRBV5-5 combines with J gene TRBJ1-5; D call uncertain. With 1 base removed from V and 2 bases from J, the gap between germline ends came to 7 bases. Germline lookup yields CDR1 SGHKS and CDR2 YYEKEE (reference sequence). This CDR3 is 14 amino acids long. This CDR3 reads CASSLRQGNQPQHF. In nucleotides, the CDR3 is TGTGCCAGCAGCTTGCGGCAGGGCAATCAGCCCCAGCATTTT.